These 21 T cell receptor beta chains came from one sample sequenced in a study of cytomegalovirus exposure and HLA in healthy donors. The PCR employed 60 Vbeta primers together with 13 Jbeta primers. Data came from immunoSEQ multiplex PCR; TCRdb stores just in-frame clones and leaves some out. The sample holds 100,000 to 150,000 clones, roughly 79% seen once. Sequences were obtained from PBMCs. These receptors were taken from a boy under 10 years old in good health and CMV-seronegative.

The table lists this clone with a count of one. This chain's CDR3 is CASKSQVSLRSYGKLFF. The CDR3 DNA reads as TGTGCCAGCAAGAGCCAGGTCTCCCTCCGCTCATATGGAAAACTGTTTTTT. The V call is TRBV2, the J call TRBJ1-4, with D hard to call. The CDR3 sequence is 17 residues long. Germline assignment: CDR1 SNHLY and CDR2 FYNNEI. V was pared by 7 bases and J by 10 bases, with 28 bases between.

The rearrangement links TRBV11-2 to TRBJ2-7; D is possibly TRBD2 (5 bases). Deletions cut 5 bases from V and 3 bases from J, with 29 bases between. The CDR3 runs to 19 residues. The germline CDR1 and CDR2 sequences are SGHAT and FQNNGV. In DNA form, the CDR3 reads TGTGCCAGCAGCCCAGCCCCGGGCCGTCACCGCGGGCTGGGCTACGAGCAGTACTTC. Amino acids: CASSPAPGRHRGLGYEQYF.

V gene TRBV6-5 combines with J gene TRBJ2-1, with D possibly TRBD2 on 6 matching bases. V gave up 4 bases and J gave up 9 bases, with 16 bases separating them. The CDR3 consists of 14 residues. The germline V gene has CDR1 MNHEY and CDR2 SVGAGI. In DNA, the CDR3 is TGTGCCAGCAGTTCCGGGACTCCTTCGGGTGAGCAGTTCTTC. This translates into CASSSGTPSGEQFF.

This clone was observed once. The J gene is TRBJ2-1, the V gene TRBV11-2, with TRBD2 identical over 8 bases. V dropped 5 bases and J dropped 4; count of bases not matched to a gene: 10. The CDR3 loop spans 16 amino acids. Germline V gene data show CDR1 as SGHAT and CDR2 as FQNNGV. The CDR3: CASSRRASGSYNEQFF. CDR3 in DNA: TGTGCCAGCAGCCGACGGGCTAGCGGGTCTTACAATGAGCAGTTCTTC. Filled out from reference TRBV11-2 and TRBJ2-1, the complete variable domain reads EAGVAQSPRYKIIEKRQSVAFWCNPISGHATLYWYQQILGQGPKLLIQFQNNGVVDDSQLPKDRFSAERLKGVDSTLKIQPAKLEDSAVYLCASSRRASGSYNEQFFGPGTRLTVL.

There are a few counts of this clone. The J gene is TRBJ2-7, the V gene TRBV20-1; D ambiguous. The V and J ends lost 3 bases and 3 bases respectively, with 6 bases between them. The V gene's germline CDR1 is DFQATT and CDR2 SNEGSKA (reference sequence). CDR3 length: 11 residues. CDR3 coding DNA: TGCAGTGCTAGGTCCGACTACGAGCAGTACGTC. Amino acid sequence: CSARSDYEQYV.

This clone was detected once. The chain combines TRBV6-5 with TRBJ1-6, with 7 bases fitting TRBD1. Germline V gene lookup returns CDR1 MNHEY and CDR2 SVGAGI. The junction had 4 bases not matched to a gene; V was cut back by 2 bases and J by 6 bases. The CDR3 loop spans 15 amino acids. The CDR3, as DNA: TGTGCCAGCAGTTACCAATACAGGGGTAATTCACCCCTCCACTTT. Residues: CASSYQYRGNSPLHF.

This chain links TRBV6-5 with TRBJ1-3, with a possible D match to TRBD1 (5 bases). Between the trimmed V and J ends, which lost 8 bases and 3 bases, there was a span of 14 bases. The CDR3 extends over 14 amino acids. Germline V lookup: CDR1 MNHEY, CDR2 SVGAGI. Here the CDR3 reads CASGARSSGNTIYF. The DNA of the CDR3 is TGTGCCAGCGGGGCCAGATCGAGTGGAAACACCATATATTTT.

V gene TRBV19 combines with J gene TRBJ1-2; the match to TRBD1 covers 7 bases. V trimming: 10 bases; J trimming: 4 bases; junction bases outside the gene matches: 12. In germline, CDR1 is LNHDA, CDR2 SQIVND (reference sequence). CDR3 length: 14 amino acids. In DNA form, the CDR3 reads TGTGCCACGAACGGACAGGAAAATCTCTATGGCTACACCTTC. Protein: CATNGQENLYGYTF.

The gene calls are TRBV2 and TRBJ1-3, with D unresolved. The germline V gene has CDR1 SNHLY and CDR2 FYNNEI. The CDR3 spans 12 residues. V lost 8 bases and J 7 bases, leaving 12 bases between the germline ends. The CDR3 protein is CASVQDYNTIYF. The CDR3 DNA reads as TGTGCCAGCGTGCAGGACTATAACACCATATATTTT.

The rearrangement uses TRBV27 and TRBJ1-2; D perhaps matches TRBD1 (6 bases). Between the trimmed V and J ends, which lost 2 bases and 3 bases, there was a span of 7 bases. This CDR3 spans 13 amino acids. Per the germline V gene, CDR1 is MNHEY and CDR2 is SMNVEV (reference sequence). DNA of the CDR3: TGTGCCAGCAGTTTAAAGGGGGACTATGGCTACACCTTC. This codes for CASSLKGDYGYTF.

The chain links TRBV5-4 to TRBJ2-2; a possible D gene is TRBD2 (6 bases). Trimming cost V 3 bases and J 0 bases, with 12 bases left between them. The germline V gene has CDR1 SGHNT and CDR2 YYREEE (reference sequence). The CDR3 length is 16 residues. The CDR3 sequence: CASSSPGLSNTGELFF. The CDR3 bases are TGTGCCAGCAGCTCTCCGGGACTCTCGAACACCGGGGAGCTGTTTTTT.

The chain links TRBV11-2 to TRBJ2-5; 11 nucleotides agree with TRBD2. The CDR3 spans 15 residues. Germline CDR1 is SGHAT and CDR2 is FQNNGV. V shed 5 bases, J shed 4 bases, and the junction held 6 bases outside the gene matches. The CDR3 DNA sequence: TGTGCCAGCAGCCTTAGCGGGGGGGCCCGAGAGACCCAGTACTTC. Protein: CASSLSGGARETQYF.

Concerning this clone: One end of the junction fails to match germline, which may point to a read error. The chain employs TRBV7-9 and TRBJ2-5, with D possibly matching TRBD2 (6 bases). Per germline, CDR1 SEHNR and CDR2 FQNEAQ (reference sequence). This CDR3 contains 13 residues. The CDR3 here is CSSSLAGKLEGYF. As DNA, the CDR3 is TGTTCCAGCAGCCTCGCGGGGAAACTCGAGGGGTACTTC.

J is TRBJ1-2 and V is TRBV5-6, with D hard to call. Germline CDR1 SGHDT, CDR2 YYEEEE. The V end lost 1 base, the J end lost 7 bases, and 20 bases lay between the germline ends. The CDR3 loop spans 16 amino acids. CDR3 in DNA: TGTGCCAGCAGCTTGTCATCCGAGGCTCCCTTTCCTGGCTACACCTTC. Translated: CASSLSSEAPFPGYTF.

The rearrangement links TRBV4-1 to TRBJ2-1, with 11 positions matching TRBD2. The ends lost 4 bases at V and 7 bases at J; junction bases unmatched: 12. CDR3 size: 17 residues. The V gene's germline CDR1 is MGHRA and CDR2 YSYEKL. CDR3 sequence (DNA): TGCGCCAGCAGCCCCTTCCTACTAGCGGGGGATGGAAATGAGCAGTTCTTC. Its translation is CASSPFLLAGDGNEQFF.

This chain joins TRBV5-1 and TRBJ2-5, with a possible D match to TRBD1 (6 bases). The CDR3 runs to 13 residues. Between the trimmed V and J ends, which lost 4 bases and 3 bases, there was a span of 10 bases. Germline-derived CDR1 and CDR2 are SGHRS and YFSETQ. The CDR3 bases are TGCGCCAGCAGCAAACACAGGGAAGAGACCCAGTACTTC. Protein: CASSKHREETQYF.

The chain is built from TRBV7-8 and TRBJ1-1; TRBD1 matches 7 bases. The J segment lost 6 bases and the V segment lost 0 bases, leaving 4 bases of the junction unmatched. CDR3 size: 14 residues. Germline V gene lookup returns CDR1 SGHVS and CDR2 FQNEAQ. The CDR3 reads CASSLAPGTAEAFF. The CDR3 bases are TGTGCCAGCAGCTTAGCACCTGGGACAGCTGAAGCTTTCTTT.

J is TRBJ1-1 and V is TRBV28; D call uncertain. Looked up from germline, CDR1 is MDHEN and CDR2 is SYDVKM. Trimming took 7 bases from V and 2 from J, leaving 8 bases between them. The CDR3 covers 12 residues. CDR3 residues: CASKTLNTEAFF. The CDR3 DNA sequence: TGTGCCAGCAAAACTCTAAACACTGAAGCTTTCTTT.

This clone was observed a single time. The chain employs TRBV5-4 and TRBJ2-7; TRBD1 aligns across 9 bases. The CDR3 loop spans 15 amino acids. The trim removed 2 bases at V and 4 bases at J, leaving 7 bases unmatched. Germline CDR1 and CDR2: SGHNT and YYREEE (reference sequence). The CDR3 DNA sequence: TGTGCCAGCAGCTTTCCGTCGGGACAGGGTTACGAGCAGTACTTC. As protein: CASSFPSGQGYEQYF.

This chain links TRBV19 with TRBJ2-2; 8 nucleotides align to TRBD1. The CDR3 sequence is 18 residues long. Germline assignment: CDR1 LNHDA and CDR2 SQIVND (reference sequence). The V gene end was trimmed by 5 bases and the J gene end by 1 base; junction bases not matched to a gene: 12. This CDR3 is CASSFRGRTGQNTGELFF. CDR3 sequence (DNA): TGTGCCAGTAGTTTCAGGGGCAGGACAGGGCAGAACACCGGGGAGCTGTTTTTT.

This clone showed up just a few times. This sequence joins TRBV18 and TRBJ1-3, with 7 bases matching TRBD1. The CDR3 length is 16 residues. From germline, CDR1 is KGHSH and CDR2 LQKENI. J lost 0 bases, V lost 5 bases, and 7 bases had no gene match. Written as DNA, the CDR3 is TGTGCCAGCTCAACTGACAGGGCTATCTCTGGAAACACCATATATTTT. As protein: CASSTDRAISGNTIYF.